Below, one T cell receptor beta chain is given with its context. The antigen is unknown. This entry comes from a study of cytomegalovirus exposure and HLA in healthy donors. The PCR was carried out with 60 Vbeta primers and 13 Jbeta primers. Assay: immunoSEQ multiplex PCR; the TCRdb copy retains only in-frame clones and omits some. The data show about 190,000 clones, 65% to 85% seen once. The study's findings and limits: Presence/absence analyses assumed roughly uniform sequencing depth across donors.

Specimen: PBMCs. The receptor was isolated from a boy younger than 10 in good health and CMV-seronegative.

CDR3 DNA: TGTGCCTGGAGTGTGGGCAGCCTCTCTGGAAACACCATATATTTT. It yields the protein CAWSVGSLSGNTIYF. The chain has TRBV30 and TRBJ1-3, with unresolved D. The CDR3 sequence is 15 residues long. V was cut by 0 bases and J by 0 bases, with 9 bases left in between. Germline CDR1 GTSNPN, CDR2 SVGIG (reference sequence).